This entry describes one T cell receptor (beta chain). This clone is considered medium-sized (0.01 to 0.1%). Its recognized antigen is unknown. The sample holds no much larger clone one base away, and base qualities are not on file. For commercial TCRB immunosequencing, 400 to 550 nanograms of biopsy DNA were submitted for each sample. A two-step, amplification bias-controlled multiplex PCR was used by Adaptive Biotechnology to amplify CDR3 regions from genomic DNA. Primers for every V and J gene segment were used in the first PCR, and barcodes and Illumina adapters were added in the second PCR. CDR3 libraries were sequenced using an Illumina instrument. For the original study's pipeline: The analysis drew on both the pipelines supplied by the vendor and custom analysis of the raw data in R/Bioconductor running R version 3.3.0. Clonality, which ranges from 0 to 1, was calculated as the inverse of the normalised Shannon entropy across all productive clones. High-frequency clones were defined as the share of the repertoire occupied by the top 100 clones, with only clones passing a 95% confidence test being retained. Repertoire diversity was measured with the Simpson index, and overlap between samples was measured with the Morisita-Horn index. What TCRdb holds here is the immuneACCESS table cut down to in-frame rearrangements. Part of the clones is not present; checked against another copy, under half of the missing clones reflect an unresolved V gene, and the others are unexplained. V and J calls and clone size are those listed in that table; D and trimming were worked out from the DNA. Counted in this sample were 15,000 or so clones; around four fifths of them appeared once. The ten largest clones capture approximately 6.4% of the sample.

Spanning cysteine to phenylalanine, the CDR3 consists of 13 amino acids. The entry retains the CDR3 DNA only, 39 bases that are in frame from base 1. V trim: 7 bases; J trim: 6 bases; unmatched bases: 7. CDR1 and CDR2 are drawn from the germline V gene: SGHRS, YFSETQ. Eligible patients were adults with ileal or ileocolonic Crohn's disease who had an indication for ileocolonic resection. Whole ileal mucosal biopsies were stored frozen at -80°C before DNA extraction. Genomic DNA was isolated from frozen whole biopsies using a TRizol-based method, and the DNA was quantified with a NanoDrop 2000 spectrophotometer. The record originates from a study of T cell repertoires in ileal Crohn's disease (dated 2019 in TCRdb). About the investigation overall: Median disease duration was about eight years, and around 40% of patients were identified as active smokers at the time of surgery. Surgery was performed for a complication in all patients, with stricturing disease in about 60% and penetrating disease in approximately 40%. Roughly half of the patients were given postoperative therapy, with 15 to 20 on anti-TNF agents and 11 to 12 on thiopurines. TCR repertoire analysis was performed in around 60 Crohn's disease patients drawn from a prospective multicentre cohort. The study was conducted in parallel with a multicentre cohort built to find predictors of early endoscopic recurrence after ileocolonic resection. Endoscopic postoperative recurrence was defined by a Rutgeerts score above i0. A total of roughly 150 mucosal samples from 60 or so patients were sequenced, collected from several sites on the surgical specimen as well as at postoperative endoscopy. The research as a whole found: Compared with CD4 T cells, sorted CD8 T cells contained more high-frequency clones, which suggests that the mucosal expansions were mostly CD8. Patients who were active smokers at surgery had a significantly higher proportion of clonal expansions than non-smokers (approximately 26% vs 17%, p=0.02). Mucosal CD4 and CD8 T cells were sorted and sequenced only in a subgroup of patients, the size of which was not stated. Endoscopic recurrence was linked to a higher percentage of high-frequency clones at surgery, and recurrence occurred in every patient whose clonality exceeded 26.8% (18/57).

Sequencing used ileal tissue. This TCR was sampled from an adult with Crohn's disease. The chain was built from TRBV5-1 and TRBJ1-2; the central 9 bases match TRBD1. The nucleotide sequence reads TGCGCCAGCTTATCCGGGACAGGGAATGGCTACACCTTC. This codes for CASLSGTGNGYTF.